The entry below describes one T cell receptor beta chain. No antigen is known for it. This specimen belongs to a study of shared clonotypes between healthy human individuals. Study-wide points: Shared clonotypes across all four donors exceeded non-shared ones in generation probability. Rarefaction indicated that sorted-subset sequencing remained incomplete although depth was large.

Profiled with immunoSEQ multiplex PCR; TCRdb holds only in-frame clones, not every one. The sample yields millions of clones, 85% to 95% seen once. Between the trimmed V and J ends, which lost 5 bases and 2 bases, there was a span of 12 bases. The CDR3 totals 15 residues. Germline V gene data show CDR1 as SNHLY and CDR2 as FYNNEI. Sequencing was performed on naive CD4+ T cells sorted from blood. The subset was: CD45RA+ positively selected. The rearrangement joins TRBV2 to TRBJ1-4, with a possible D match to TRBD1 (6 bases). The origin of this receptor is a man between 18 and 29 years old in good health. DNA of the CDR3: TGTGCCAGCAGTCAACAGGGAGGGACTAATGAAAAACTGTTTTTT. Residues: CASSQQGGTNEKLFF.